Following are 9 T cell receptor beta chains from one sample sequenced in a study of blood T cells in healthy people across ages. Combining a sample-barcoded 5' primer with a J-beta primer mix, a second PCR ran for roughly 6 to 12 cycles. TCRdb passed the 5' RACE reads through MiXCR, listing each CDR3 protein once. The sample includes more than 800,000 distinct CDR3 sequences, less than 50% of them seen just once. What was sequenced was blood. Receptors originate from a woman in her fifties or sixties in good health.

This clonotype was counted only a few times. The chain uses TRBV29-1 and TRBJ2-7; no definite D call. CDR3 length: 13 amino acids. V lost 2 bases, J lost 2 bases, and 10 bases lay in between. Germline CDR1 is SQVTM and CDR2 is ANQGSEA. The CDR3 nucleotides read TGCAGCGTTGAACTGGATACTACCTACGAGCAGTACTTC. It translates to CSVELDTTYEQYF.

The CDR3 is CSARGGVAGAETQYF. CDR3 in DNA: TGCAGTGCTAGAGGCGGGGTAGCGGGAGCGGAGACCCAGTACTTC. This chain links TRBV20-1 with TRBJ2-5; 9 positions match TRBD2. This CDR3 has 15 residues. With V trimmed by 1 base and J by 5 bases, 8 bases remained unmatched. Germline V gene data show CDR1 as DFQATT and CDR2 as SNEGSKA (reference sequence).

The gene calls are TRBV30 and TRBJ2-1, with TRBD2 matching over 7 bases. CDR3 length: 15 amino acids. Looked up from germline, CDR1 is GTSNPN and CDR2 is SVGIG (reference sequence). The trim removed 7 bases at V and 6 bases at J, leaving 15 bases unmatched. The CDR3 spells CALWDYEKTGNEQFF. The DNA for the CDR3 is TGTGCCTTATGGGACTACGAGAAGACTGGCAATGAGCAGTTCTTC.

A remark on this clonotype: One end of the junction fails to match germline, which may point to a read error. This chain joins TRBV9 and TRBJ2-4; 9 nucleotides match TRBD1. The CDR3 totals 15 residues. Germline CDR1 SGDLS, CDR2 YYNGEE. The CDR3, as DNA: TGTGCCAACAGCGTAGGACAGGGGACCTACGAAGAGCAGTACTTC. This sequence encodes CANSVGQGTYEEQYF.

This chain uses TRBV12-3 or TRBV12-4 with TRBJ2-7; the D is unclear. V lost 8 bases, J lost 1 base, and 15 bases lay in between. The CDR3 has 14 residues. The CDR3 reads CASSPWAASYEQYF. Here the CDR3 DNA reads TGTGCCAGCTCCCCTTGGGCGGCTTCCTACGAGCAGTACTTC.

The gene calls are TRBV6-6 and TRBJ2-7; D uncertain. The CDR3 is 13 residues long. V shed 0 bases and J shed 7 bases, with 10 bases lying between them. Germline CDR1 MNHNY, CDR2 SVGAGI (reference sequence). This CDR3 is CASSYSAVGEQYF. CDR3 sequence (DNA): TGTGCCAGCAGTTACTCGGCTGTGGGGGAGCAGTACTTC.

The V call is TRBV20-1, the J call TRBJ2-5, with 7 positions matching TRBD2. V trimming: 1 base; J trimming: 11 bases; junction bases outside the gene matches: 22. CDR1 is DFQATT and CDR2 is SNEGSKA in the germline V gene (reference sequence). This CDR3 comprises 17 residues. CDR3 sequence: CSARAPSWEGAYNEQYF. The CDR3, as DNA: TGCAGTGCTAGAGCCCCCTCGTGGGAGGGAGCCTACAATGAGCAGTACTTC.

The chain has TRBV28 and TRBJ1-4, with a possible D match to TRBD1 (5 bases). This CDR3 has 14 amino acids. Germline V gene data show CDR1 as MDHEN and CDR2 as SYDVKM. V was cut by 6 bases and J by 10 bases, with 18 bases left in between. As DNA, the CDR3 is TGTGCCAGCAGGCCGGGACGGATTGTTGCAAAACTGTTTTTT. Amino acid sequence: CASRPGRIVAKLFF. Full variable domain (rest looked up from reference TRBV28 and TRBJ1-4): DVKVTQSSRYLVKRTGEKVFLECVQDMDHENMFWYRQDPGLGLRLIYFSYDVKMKEKGDIPEGYSVSREKKERFSLILESASTNQTSMYLCASRPGRIVAKLFFGSGTQLSVL.

This clonotype occurred a few times. The chain uses TRBV5-1 and TRBJ2-7; D remains unclear. Germline V gives CDR1 SGHRS, CDR2 YFSETQ. The CDR3 length is 13 residues. Trimming stripped 1 base from V and 2 bases from J, with 7 bases between. The CDR3 region has the DNA TGCGCCAGCAGCTTGAATCTCGCCTACGAGCAGTACTTC. Its protein is CASSLNLAYEQYF.